The 14 T cell receptor beta chains reported below all come from one sample, sequenced in a study of post-analysis software for immune sequencing data. Whole-study results and caveats: TRBV5-6, TRBV5-1 and TRBV20-1 belonged to a set of five TRBV segments that were more frequent in patients than controls.

Libraries were made from TCR beta cDNA, and they carried unique molecular identifiers. TCRdb ran MiXCR on the PCR reads and lists one entry per CDR3 protein. The table lists hundreds of thousands of distinct CDR3 sequences, less than 45% of them singletons. Antigens of these TCRs are unknown. Material for sequencing was blood. These receptors all come from a girl aged 5-17 years with multiple sclerosis.

This chain connects TRBV12-3 or TRBV12-4 to TRBJ2-3; a weak D match, TRBD2 (5 bases). V shed 7 bases and J shed 5 bases, with 16 bases lying between them. The length of the CDR3 is 14 residues. The CDR3 reads CASISGLKLDTQYF. The CDR3 DNA sequence: TGTGCCAGCATCTCGGGGTTAAAATTAGATACGCAGTATTTT.

The V and J genes are TRBV20-1 and TRBJ1-2, with TRBD1 identical over 7 bases. The CDR3 covers 12 residues. Trimming at V came to 6 bases and at J to 4 bases, leaving 5 bases not matched to a gene. CDR1 is DFQATT, CDR2 SNEGSKA, per germline (reference sequence). CDR3 in amino acids: CSAQGQTYGYTF. The CDR3 nucleotides are TGCAGTGCCCAGGGACAGACCTATGGCTACACCTTC.

A note on this clonotype: Its ends do not fully match the called genes, so a read error is possible. The genes are TRBV6-5 and TRBJ2-1; D could derive from TRBD1 or TRBD2 (6 bases each). Germline-derived CDR1 and CDR2 are MNHEY and SVGAGI. CDR3 length: 17 amino acids. The CDR3 is CASSYSRQAGHYNGQFF. CDR3 nucleotides: TGTGCCAGCAGTTACTCGAGGCAGGCGGGACACTACAATGGGCAGTTCTTC.

This clonotype was detected a few times. This may come from a read error, since a much larger clone is one base off. CDR3 loop: CASSWVRTDYEQYF. The CDR3 DNA reads as TGCGCCAGCAGCTGGGTGAGGACAGACTACGAGCAGTACTTC. The rearrangement uses TRBV5-1 and TRBJ2-7; possible D gene TRBD1, 6 bases. Germline V gives CDR1 SGHRS, CDR2 YFSETQ. V gave up 3 bases and J gave up 3 bases, with 13 bases separating them. This CDR3 is 14 amino acids long.

The rearrangement links TRBV5-1 to TRBJ2-7; 12 bases align to TRBD2. The J segment lost 4 bases and the V segment lost 0 bases, leaving 5 bases of the junction unmatched. In germline, CDR1 is SGHRS, CDR2 YFSETQ. The CDR3 spans 16 residues. CDR3 protein: CASSLERLAGEYEQYF. The CDR3 DNA sequence: TGCGCCAGCAGCTTGGAAAGACTAGCGGGAGAGTACGAGCAGTACTTC.

CDR3 bases: TGCAGCGTTGCTTTGGGACAGGGGTTCTACGAGCAGTACTTC. It translates to CSVALGQGFYEQYF. This chain uses TRBV29-1 with TRBJ2-4; TRBD1 agrees at 10 bases. The J call may be faulty, since TRBJ2-7 better matches the DNA end. The CDR3 is made up of 14 amino acids. Per germline, CDR1 SQVTM and CDR2 ANQGSEA.

The chain links TRBV29-1 to TRBJ2-5; a weak D match, TRBD2 (5 bases). Trimming stripped 2 bases from V and 4 bases from J, with 5 bases between. The CDR3 covers 11 residues. Germline CDR1 and CDR2: SQVTM and ANQGSEA. The CDR3 bases are TGCAGCGTTGAAAGCGGAGAGACCCAGTACTTC. Translation: CSVESGETQYF.

This clonotype appeared a single time. The V and J genes are TRBV27 and TRBJ2-7, with 9 bases identical to TRBD2. The CDR3 spans 14 residues. V shed 3 bases, J shed 7 bases, and the junction held 7 bases outside the gene matches. Looked up from germline, CDR1 is MNHEY and CDR2 is SMNVEV (reference sequence). The CDR3 is CASSFERGDNEQYF. For the CDR3, the DNA is TGTGCCAGCAGTTTTGAGCGGGGGGACAATGAGCAGTACTTC.

V and J are TRBV5-1 and TRBJ2-1; D is uncertain. CDR3 size: 16 residues. V was pared by 4 bases and J by 4 bases, with 18 bases between. The germline gives CDR1 SGHRS, CDR2 YFSETQ. The CDR3 protein is CASSLTATSLYNEQFF. The CDR3 bases are TGCGCCAGCAGCCTGACGGCTACCTCGTTGTACAATGAGCAGTTCTTC.

The chain couples TRBV12-3 or TRBV12-4 to TRBJ1-1; D not resolved. V lost 5 bases and J lost 5, with 12 bases in between. The CDR3 length is 13 residues. The CDR3 sequence: CASSPTIRTEAFF. The DNA for the CDR3 is TGTGCCAGCAGTCCAACGATCAGGACTGAAGCTTTCTTT.

The rearrangement links TRBV7-2 to TRBJ2-7; 8 bases are a match to TRBD1. There are 15 residues in the CDR3. After removal of 4 bases from V and 3 bases from J, the junction contained 8 bases not matched to a gene. Germline V gene data show CDR1 as SGHTA and CDR2 as FQGNSA. CDR3 bases: TGTGCCAGCAGCTCCCAGGGGGCTGCTATCTACGAGCAGTACTTC. Protein sequence: CASSSQGAAIYEQYF.

V and J are TRBV20-1 and TRBJ2-3; 14 nucleotides line up with TRBD2. V was pared by 4 bases and J by 8 bases, with 8 bases of the junction left unmatched. CDR3 length equals 15 residues. The germline CDR1 and CDR2 sequences are DFQATT and SNEGSKA (reference sequence). The CDR3 loop is CSAKGTSGSTGTQYF. The CDR3 DNA sequence: TGCAGTGCTAAGGGGACTAGCGGGAGTACGGGTACGCAGTATTTT.

The chain couples TRBV7-2 to TRBJ2-3; 14 nucleotides match TRBD2. Unmatched junction bases numbered 5, after V lost 4 bases and J lost 5 bases. Germline CDR1 and CDR2: SGHTA and FQGNSA. The length of the CDR3 is 16 residues. CDR3 amino acids: CASSSGLAGARDTQYF. CDR3 coding DNA: TGTGCCAGCAGCTCGGGACTAGCGGGAGCTAGAGATACGCAGTATTTT.

The chain has TRBV12-5 and TRBJ2-1, with 7 bases lining up with TRBD2. Germline CDR1 is LGHNT and CDR2 is FRNRAP. The CDR3 length is 19 residues. V trimming: 0 bases; J trimming: 5 bases; junction bases outside the gene matches: 16. The chain's CDR3 is CASGLVLAGVGGGNNEQFF. DNA for the CDR3: TGTGCTAGTGGTTTGGTATTGGCGGGAGTCGGAGGAGGAAACAATGAGCAGTTCTTC.